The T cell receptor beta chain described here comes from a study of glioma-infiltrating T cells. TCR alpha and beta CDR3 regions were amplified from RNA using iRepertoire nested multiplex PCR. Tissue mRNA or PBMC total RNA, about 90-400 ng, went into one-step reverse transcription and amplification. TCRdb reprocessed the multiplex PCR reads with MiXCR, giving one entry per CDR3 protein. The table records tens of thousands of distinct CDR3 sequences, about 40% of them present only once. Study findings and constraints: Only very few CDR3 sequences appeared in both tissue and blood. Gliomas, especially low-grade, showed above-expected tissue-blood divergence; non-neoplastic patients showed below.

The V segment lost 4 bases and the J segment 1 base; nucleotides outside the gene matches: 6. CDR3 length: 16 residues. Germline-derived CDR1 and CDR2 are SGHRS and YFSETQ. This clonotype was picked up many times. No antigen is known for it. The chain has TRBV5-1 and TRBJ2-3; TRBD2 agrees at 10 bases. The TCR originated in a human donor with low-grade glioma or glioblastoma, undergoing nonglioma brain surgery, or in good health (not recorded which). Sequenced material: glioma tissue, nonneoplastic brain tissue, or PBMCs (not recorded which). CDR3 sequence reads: CASSTRLAGRTDTQYF. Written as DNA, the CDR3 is TGCGCCAGCAGCACCCGACTAGCGGGCCGCACAGATACGCAGTATTTT. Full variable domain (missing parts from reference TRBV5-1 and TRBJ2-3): KAGVTQTPRYLIKTRGQQVTLSCSPISGHRSVSWYQQTPGQGLQFLFEYFSETQRNKGNFPGRFSGRQFSNSRSEMNVSTLELGDSALYLCASSTRLAGRTDTQYFGPGTRLTVL.